What follows is one T cell receptor beta chain and its context. The data were taken from a study of CD8 T cells in Susac syndrome. It was with random hexamers that 0.5 to 1 ug RNA was reverse transcribed. In TCRdb, the immunoSEQ multiplex PCR reads were re-called with MiXCR into one record per CDR3 protein. The sample lists approximately 170,000 distinct CDR3 sequences, 93% seen once, with just over 0.13% in the top ten. This TCR was recovered from a human donor in good health. Specimen: CD4+ T cells from PBMCs.

The CDR3 coding sequence is TGTGCCAGCACCTTGGGGGGCGTCCGTATGAACACTGAAGCTTTCTTT. Translation gives CASTLGGVRMNTEAFF. The chain carries TRBV19 and TRBJ1-1; TRBD1 is a possible D gene (6 bases). CDR3 length equals 16 residues. The germline gives CDR1 LNHDA, CDR2 SQIVND (reference sequence). Deletions cut 9 bases from V and 0 bases from J, with 20 bases between.